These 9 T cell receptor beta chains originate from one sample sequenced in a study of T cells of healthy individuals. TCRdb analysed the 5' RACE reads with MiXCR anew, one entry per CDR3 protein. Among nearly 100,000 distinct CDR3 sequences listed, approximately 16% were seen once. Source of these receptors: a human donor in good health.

The CDR3 DNA sequence: TGTGCCAGCAGCCCATCCGGGACGGGAACCTACGAGCAGTACTTC. Amino acid sequence: CASSPSGTGTYEQYF. The V call is TRBV5-5, the J call TRBJ2-7; D is perhaps TRBD1 or TRBD2 (5 bases each). Trimming took 4 bases from V and 2 from J, leaving 16 bases between them. CDR3 size: 15 residues. The germline CDR1 and CDR2 sequences are SGHKS and YYEKEE (reference sequence).

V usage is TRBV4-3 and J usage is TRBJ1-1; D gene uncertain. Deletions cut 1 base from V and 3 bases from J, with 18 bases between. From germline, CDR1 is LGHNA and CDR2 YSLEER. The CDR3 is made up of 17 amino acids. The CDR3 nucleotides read TGCGCCAGCAGCCAAGTAATGGTGACCCCAGAGGACACTGAAGCTTTCTTT. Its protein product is CASSQVMVTPEDTEAFF.

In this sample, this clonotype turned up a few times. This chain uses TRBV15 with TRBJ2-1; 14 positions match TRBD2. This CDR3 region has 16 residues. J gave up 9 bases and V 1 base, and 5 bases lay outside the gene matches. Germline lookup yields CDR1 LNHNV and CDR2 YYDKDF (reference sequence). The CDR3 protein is CATSRGGLAGVTEQFF. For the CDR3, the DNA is TGTGCCACCAGCAGAGGGGGACTAGCGGGGGTAACTGAGCAGTTCTTC.

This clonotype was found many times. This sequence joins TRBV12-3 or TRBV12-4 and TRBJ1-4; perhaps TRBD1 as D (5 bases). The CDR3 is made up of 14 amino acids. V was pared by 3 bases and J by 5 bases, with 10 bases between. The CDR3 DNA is TGTGCCAGCAGTTTGGGGGGAGGCAATGAAAAACTGTTTTTT. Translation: CASSLGGGNEKLFF.

The CDR3 protein is CASSQRRADRAGGYTF. DNA for the CDR3: TGTGCCAGCAGCCAAAGGAGGGCGGACAGGGCAGGTGGCTACACCTTC. The chain recombines TRBV3-1 with TRBJ1-2, with 8 bases lining up with TRBD1. Per the germline V gene, CDR1 is LGHDT and CDR2 is YNNKEL (reference sequence). V lost 2 bases and J lost 7; bases outside the gene matches: 12. The CDR3 covers 16 residues.

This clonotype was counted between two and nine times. Written as DNA, the CDR3 is TGTGCCAGCACCCCCCGGACAGGGGAAGCTTTCTTT. It codes for CASTPRTGEAFF. The chain couples TRBV6-2 or TRBV6-3 to TRBJ1-1; 8 positions agree with TRBD1. Germline CDR1 is MNHEY and CDR2 is SVGEGT. The CDR3 is 12 amino acids. With V trimmed by 7 bases and J by 8 bases, 6 bases remained unmatched.

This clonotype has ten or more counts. DNA of the CDR3: TGCGCCAGCAGCCAAGTGCGGAACGGCCAAGAGACCCAGTACTTC. Amino acid sequence: CASSQVRNGQETQYF. The chain combines TRBV4-3 with TRBJ2-5, with D hard to call. The CDR3 is 15 residues long. V was pared by 1 base and J by 1 base, with 10 bases between. The germline V gene has CDR1 LGHNA and CDR2 YSLEER.

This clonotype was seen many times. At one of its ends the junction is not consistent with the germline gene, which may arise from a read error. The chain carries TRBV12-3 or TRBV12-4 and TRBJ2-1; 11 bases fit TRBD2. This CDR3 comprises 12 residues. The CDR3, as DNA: TGTGCCAGCAGTATAGCGGGGGGGCCTGAATTCTTC. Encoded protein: CASSIAGGPEFF.

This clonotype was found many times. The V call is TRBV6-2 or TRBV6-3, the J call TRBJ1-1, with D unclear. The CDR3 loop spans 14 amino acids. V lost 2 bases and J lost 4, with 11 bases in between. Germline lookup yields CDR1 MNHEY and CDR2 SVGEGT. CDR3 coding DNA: TGTGCCAGCAGTTACAGGGAATCGGTCACTGAAGCTTTCTTT. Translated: CASSYRESVTEAFF.